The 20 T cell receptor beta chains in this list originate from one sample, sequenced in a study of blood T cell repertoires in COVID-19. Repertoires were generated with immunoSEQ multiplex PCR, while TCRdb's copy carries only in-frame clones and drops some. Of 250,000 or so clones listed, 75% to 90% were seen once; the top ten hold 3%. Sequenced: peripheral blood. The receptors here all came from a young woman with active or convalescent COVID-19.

The CDR3 spells CASSQDQGIQPQHF. DNA for the CDR3: TGTGCCAGCAGCCAAGACCAGGGGATTCAGCCCCAGCATTTT. The genes are TRBV4-2 and TRBJ1-5; weak D call: TRBD1 (6 bases). Germline CDR1 and CDR2: LGHNA and YNFKEQ. V was trimmed by 0 bases and J by 6 bases, leaving 9 bases between them. CDR3 length equals 14 residues.

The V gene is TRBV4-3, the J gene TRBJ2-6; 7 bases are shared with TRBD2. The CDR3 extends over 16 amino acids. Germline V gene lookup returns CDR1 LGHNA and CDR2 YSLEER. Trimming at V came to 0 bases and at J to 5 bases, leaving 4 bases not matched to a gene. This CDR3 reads CASSQDGRDWANVLTF. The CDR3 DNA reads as TGCGCCAGCAGCCAAGATGGGAGGGATTGGGCCAACGTCCTGACTTTC.

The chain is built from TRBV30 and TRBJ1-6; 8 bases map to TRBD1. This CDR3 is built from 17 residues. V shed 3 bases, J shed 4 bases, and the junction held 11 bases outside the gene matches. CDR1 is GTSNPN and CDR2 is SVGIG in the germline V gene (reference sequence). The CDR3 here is CAWSRDRPKEYNSPLHF. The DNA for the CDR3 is TGTGCCTGGAGCCGGGACAGGCCGAAGGAATATAATTCACCCCTCCACTTT.

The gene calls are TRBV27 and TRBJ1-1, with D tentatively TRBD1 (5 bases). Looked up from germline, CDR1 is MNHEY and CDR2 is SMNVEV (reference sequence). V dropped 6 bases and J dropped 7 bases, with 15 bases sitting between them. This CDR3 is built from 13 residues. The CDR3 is CASSPLGGGEAFF. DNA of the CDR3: TGTGCCAGCAGCCCCCTCGGGGGAGGTGAAGCTTTCTTT.

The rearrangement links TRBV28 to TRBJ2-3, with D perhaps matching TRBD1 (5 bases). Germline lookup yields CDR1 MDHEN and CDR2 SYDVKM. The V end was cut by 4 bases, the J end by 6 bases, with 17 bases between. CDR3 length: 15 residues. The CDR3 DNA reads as TGTGCCAGCAGTTCGCCAGGGCGGCACCATGATACGCAGTATTTT. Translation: CASSSPGRHHDTQYF. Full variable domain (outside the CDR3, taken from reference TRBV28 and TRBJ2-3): DVKVTQSSRYLVKRTGEKVFLECVQDMDHENMFWYRQDPGLGLRLIYFSYDVKMKEKGDIPEGYSVSREKKERFSLILESASTNQTSMYLCASSSPGRHHDTQYFGPGTRLTVL.

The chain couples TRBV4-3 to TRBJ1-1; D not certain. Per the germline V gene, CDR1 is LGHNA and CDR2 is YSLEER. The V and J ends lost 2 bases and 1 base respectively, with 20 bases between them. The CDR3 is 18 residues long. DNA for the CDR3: TGCGCCAGCAGCCAAAGGACTCTATCCGACTCCTGGAACACTGAAGCTTTCTTT. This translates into CASSQRTLSDSWNTEAFF.

CDR3 DNA sequence: TGTGCCACCAGTGACCCCAGGGGAACGGGAGAGACCCAGTACTTC. As protein: CATSDPRGTGETQYF. This rearrangement joins TRBV24-1 to TRBJ2-5, with a tentative D call TRBD1 (6 bases). Germline lookup yields CDR1 KGHDR and CDR2 SFDVKD. V lost 4 bases and J 4 bases, leaving 15 bases between the germline ends. CDR3 length: 15 residues.

The CDR3 loop is CASSWGQGRLAPPVNNEKLFF. The CDR3 nucleotides are TGTGCCAGCAGTTGGGGACAGGGACGGTTAGCACCCCCGGTAAATAATGAAAAACTGTTTTTT. V usage is TRBV27 and J usage is TRBJ1-4; 9 bases match TRBD1. Losses at the gene ends were 4 bases for V and 4 bases for J; bases not matched to a gene: 22. The CDR3 runs to 21 residues. From germline, CDR1 is MNHEY and CDR2 SMNVEV (reference sequence).

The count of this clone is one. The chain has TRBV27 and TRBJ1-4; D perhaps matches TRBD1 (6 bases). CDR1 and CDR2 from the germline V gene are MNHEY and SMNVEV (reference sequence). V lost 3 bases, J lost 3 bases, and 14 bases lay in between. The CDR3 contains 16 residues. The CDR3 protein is CASSFSRQVPNEKLFF. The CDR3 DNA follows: TGTGCCAGCAGTTTTTCCAGACAGGTACCTAATGAAAAACTGTTTTTT.

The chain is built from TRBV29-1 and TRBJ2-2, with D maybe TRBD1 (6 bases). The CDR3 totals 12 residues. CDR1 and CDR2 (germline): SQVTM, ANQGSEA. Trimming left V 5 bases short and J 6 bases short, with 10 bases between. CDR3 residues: CSVNTGPGELFF. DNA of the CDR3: TGCAGCGTTAATACAGGGCCCGGGGAGCTGTTTTTT.

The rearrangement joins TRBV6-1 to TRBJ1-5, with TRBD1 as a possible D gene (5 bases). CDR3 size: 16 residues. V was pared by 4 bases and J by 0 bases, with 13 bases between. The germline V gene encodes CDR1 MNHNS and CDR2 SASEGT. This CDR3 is CASSADRAPSNQPQHF. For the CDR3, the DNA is TGTGCCAGCAGTGCAGACAGAGCCCCTAGCAATCAGCCCCAGCATTTT.

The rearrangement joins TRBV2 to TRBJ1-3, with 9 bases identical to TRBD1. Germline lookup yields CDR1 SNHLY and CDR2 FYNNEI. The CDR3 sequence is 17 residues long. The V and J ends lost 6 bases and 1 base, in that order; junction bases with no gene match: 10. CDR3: CASRKRTGVESGNTIYF. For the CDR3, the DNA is TGTGCCAGCAGGAAACGGACAGGGGTAGAATCTGGAAACACCATATATTTT.

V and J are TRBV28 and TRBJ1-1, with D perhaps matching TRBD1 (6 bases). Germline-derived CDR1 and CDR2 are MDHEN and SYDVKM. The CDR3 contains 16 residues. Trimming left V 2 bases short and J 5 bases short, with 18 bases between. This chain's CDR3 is CASSLPGRGLETEAFF. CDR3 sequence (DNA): TGTGCCAGCAGTTTACCCGGCAGGGGTCTAGAAACTGAAGCTTTCTTT.

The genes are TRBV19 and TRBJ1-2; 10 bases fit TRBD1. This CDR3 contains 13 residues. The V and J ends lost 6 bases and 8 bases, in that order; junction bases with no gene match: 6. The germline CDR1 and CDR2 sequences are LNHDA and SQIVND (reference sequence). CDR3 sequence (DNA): TGTGCCAGTAGGAGACAGGGGGCGGAGGGCTACACCTTC. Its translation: CASRRQGAEGYTF.

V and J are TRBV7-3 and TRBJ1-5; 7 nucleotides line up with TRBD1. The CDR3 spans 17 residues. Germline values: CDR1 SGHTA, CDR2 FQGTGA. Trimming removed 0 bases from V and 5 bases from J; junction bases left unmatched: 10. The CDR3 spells CASSLTGRTGPYQPQHF. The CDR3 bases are TGTGCCAGCAGCTTAACGGGAAGGACAGGTCCTTATCAGCCCCAGCATTTT.

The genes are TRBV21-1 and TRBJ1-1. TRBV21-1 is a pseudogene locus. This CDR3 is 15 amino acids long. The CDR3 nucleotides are TGTGCCAGCAGCAAAGCGCGGGGAATGAACACTGAAGCTTTCTTT. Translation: CASSKARGMNTEAFF.

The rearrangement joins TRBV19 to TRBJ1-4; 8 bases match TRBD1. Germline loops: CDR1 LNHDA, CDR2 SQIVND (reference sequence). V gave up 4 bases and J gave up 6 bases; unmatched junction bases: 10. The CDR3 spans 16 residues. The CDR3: CASSTDTQGAYEKLFF. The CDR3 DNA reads TGTGCCAGTAGTACCGACACCCAGGGGGCGTATGAAAAACTGTTTTTT.

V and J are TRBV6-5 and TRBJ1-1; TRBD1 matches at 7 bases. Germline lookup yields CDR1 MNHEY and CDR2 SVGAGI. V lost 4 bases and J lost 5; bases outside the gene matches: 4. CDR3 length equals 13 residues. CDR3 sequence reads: CASSWTGYTEAFF. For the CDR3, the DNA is TGTGCCAGCAGTTGGACAGGCTATACTGAAGCTTTCTTT.

The CDR3 DNA reads TGTGCCAGCAGCTTAGCGTTAGGGGAAAGAGCTTTCTTT. This translates into CASSLALGERAFF. The chain is built from TRBV7-2 and TRBJ1-1; maybe TRBD1 (5 bases). CDR3 length: 13 residues. Germline V CDR1 and CDR2: SGHTA, FQGNSA. The V gene lost 0 bases and the J gene lost 10 bases, with 12 bases spanning the gap.

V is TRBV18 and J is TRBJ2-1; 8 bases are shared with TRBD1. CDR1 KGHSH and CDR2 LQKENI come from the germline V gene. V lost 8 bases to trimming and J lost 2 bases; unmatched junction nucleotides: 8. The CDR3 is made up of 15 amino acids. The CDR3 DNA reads TGTGCCAGCACTCTCGACAGGGGACCCTACAATGAGCAGTTCTTC. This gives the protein CASTLDRGPYNEQFF.